Each of the 6 T cell receptor beta chains below was sequenced from the same sample in a study of Graves' ophthalmopathy and Graves' hyperthyroidism. Researchers took RNA transcripts and amplified TCR beta CDR3 regions from them. HTBI primers were used in a first-round RT-PCR, which preceded a second-round multiplex PCR. Via MiXCR, TCRdb re-called the multiplex PCR reads, giving one row per CDR3 protein. Altogether around 1.1 million distinct CDR3 sequences are present, 35% to 40% being singletons, with the ten largest covering over 8.5%. Input material: peripheral blood or thyroid tissue (not recorded which). The receptors come from an adult man with Graves' hyperthyroidism.

The J gene is TRBJ1-6, the V gene TRBV6-5; 7 nucleotides align to TRBD1. V lost 6 bases to trimming and J lost 7 bases; unmatched junction nucleotides: 9. Germline V gene lookup returns CDR1 MNHEY and CDR2 SVGAGI. This CDR3 is 15 amino acids long. CDR3 loop: CASSHRGDWNSPLHF. CDR3 nucleotide sequence: TGTGCCAGCAGCCACAGGGGTGATTGGAATTCACCCCTCCACTTT.

This clonotype was seen repeatedly, ten times or more. This rearrangement joins TRBV15 to TRBJ1-1; D is uncertain. The V end was cut by 0 bases, the J end by 4 bases, with 9 bases between. CDR1 and CDR2 (germline): LNHNV, YYDKDF (reference sequence). This CDR3 is built from 14 residues. CDR3 nucleotide sequence: TGTGCCACCAGCAGAGATTACTCAGGCACTGAAGCTTTCTTT. Protein sequence: CATSRDYSGTEAFF.

This clonotype has at least ten counts. The gene calls are TRBV4-2 and TRBJ2-7; 12 bases are a match to TRBD2. CDR1 is LGHNA and CDR2 is YNFKEQ in the germline V gene. The CDR3 loop spans 15 amino acids. The V and J ends lost 4 bases and 6 bases, in that order; junction bases with no gene match: 7. The CDR3 DNA reads TGTGCCAGCAGCCCTCAGGCTAGCGGGAGGGCCGAGCAGTACTTC. This translates into CASSPQASGRAEQYF.

This clonotype was seen repeatedly, ten times or more. This chain joins TRBV14 and TRBJ1-1; D gene uncertain. V lost 1 base to trimming and J lost 10 bases, with 10 bases between them. The V gene's germline CDR1 is SGHDN and CDR2 FVKESK. There are 12 residues in the CDR3. The CDR3 nucleotides are TGTGCCAGCAGCCAAGGGGCCACCGGAGCTTTCTTT. It yields the protein CASSQGATGAFF.

V usage is TRBV10-3 and J usage is TRBJ2-6; 10 nucleotides line up with TRBD1. Germline lookup yields CDR1 ENHRY and CDR2 SYGVKD. V was pared by 10 bases and J by 3 bases, with 9 bases of the junction left unmatched. The length of the CDR3 is 16 residues. Written as DNA, the CDR3 is TGTGCCACCACGGGACAGGGGAGCTATGGGGCCAACGTCCTGACTTTC. This encodes CATTGQGSYGANVLTF.

This sequence joins TRBV5-1 and TRBJ2-3; D remains unclear. This CDR3 is built from 14 residues. Germline-derived CDR1 and CDR2 are SGHRS and YFSETQ. V lost 5 bases and J 0 bases, leaving 10 bases between the germline ends. The CDR3 reads CASSRGSSTDTQYF. The CDR3 DNA reads TGCGCCAGCAGTCGAGGATCTAGCACAGATACGCAGTATTTT. The full variable domain, rest sourced from reference TRBV5-1 and TRBJ2-3, is KAGVTQTPRYLIKTRGQQVTLSCSPISGHRSVSWYQQTPGQGLQFLFEYFSETQRNKGNFPGRFSGRQFSNSRSEMNVSTLELGDSALYLCASSRGSSTDTQYFGPGTRLTVL.